A single sample is the source of the 13 T cell receptor beta chains below, sequenced in a study of OX40 agonist ivuxolimab in advanced cancers. TCRdb's table, derived via immunoSEQ multiplex PCR, lists solely in-frame clones and lacks some. There are around 92,000 clones in the sample; approximately 80% occur only once, and approximately 2.6% lies in the top ten. The sample here was CD4+ or CD8+ T cells sorted from blood, taken in a trial of the OX40 agonist ivuxolimab. The receptors here all came from an adult with an advanced solid tumor such as melanoma, head and neck, liver or kidney cancer.

This chain joins TRBV21-1 and TRBJ1-1. TRBV21-1 is assigned pseudogene status. CDR3 length equals 13 residues. As DNA, the CDR3 is TGTGCCAGCAGTACGGGCTCGAACACTGAAGCTTTCTTT. It translates to CASSTGSNTEAFF.

The chain has TRBV19 and TRBJ2-2, with TRBD1 as a possible D gene (5 bases). With 3 bases removed from V and 4 bases from J, the gap between germline ends came to 12 bases. From germline, CDR1 is LNHDA and CDR2 SQIVND (reference sequence). The CDR3 loop spans 15 amino acids. CDR3 in DNA: TGTGCCAGTAGTATTACGGCAGGGCCCACCGGGGAGCTGTTTTTT. It yields the protein CASSITAGPTGELFF.

V usage is TRBV5-6 and J usage is TRBJ1-6; 7 positions agree with TRBD1. Germline assignment: CDR1 SGHDT and CDR2 YYEEEE. CDR3 length equals 14 residues. V lost 5 bases, J lost 9 bases, and 8 bases stayed unmatched. In DNA form, the CDR3 reads TGTGCCAGCAGATTTGGGACAGTTCTTTCACCCCTCCACTTT. Amino acids: CASRFGTVLSPLHF.

V gene TRBV28 combines with J gene TRBJ1-2; TRBD1 agrees at 8 bases. The germline V gene encodes CDR1 MDHEN and CDR2 SYDVKM. The trim removed 5 bases at V and 4 bases at J, leaving 3 bases unmatched. The CDR3 sequence is 13 residues long. CDR3: CASSQDRVYGYTF. CDR3 coding DNA: TGTGCCAGCAGTCAGGACAGGGTCTATGGCTACACCTTC.

This sequence joins TRBV4-2 and TRBJ2-7; D is unresolved. This CDR3 is built from 13 residues. Germline lookup yields CDR1 LGHNA and CDR2 YNFKEQ. Trimming took 3 bases from V and 5 from J, leaving 11 bases between them. DNA of the CDR3: TGTGCCAGCAGCCAGATGGGTGGTGACGAGCAGTACTTC. It specifies CASSQMGGDEQYF.

This clone occurred once. The chain carries TRBV7-2 and TRBJ2-5; D possibly corresponds to TRBD1 (5 bases). The CDR3 is made up of 17 amino acids. Germline CDR1 reads SGHTA; CDR2 reads FQGNSA. V lost 1 base, J lost 5 bases, and 20 bases lay in between. The CDR3 region is CASSLDSGNVVGETQYF. The CDR3 DNA is TGTGCCAGCAGCTTAGATTCAGGGAACGTAGTCGGGGAGACCCAGTACTTC.

The chain links TRBV15 to TRBJ1-2; TRBD1 agrees at 7 bases. Trimming removed 0 bases from V and 4 bases from J; junction bases left unmatched: 5. Germline CDR1 LNHNV, CDR2 YYDKDF (reference sequence). This CDR3 region has 15 residues. DNA for the CDR3: TGTGCCACCAGCAGAGATAGGGGGCACGGCTATGGCTACACCTTC. It encodes CATSRDRGHGYGYTF.

This chain uses TRBV7-2 with TRBJ2-5; D not certain. The V and J ends lost 2 bases and 2 bases respectively, with 6 bases between them. Germline V CDR1 and CDR2: SGHTA, FQGNSA. This CDR3 is built from 13 residues. In DNA form, the CDR3 reads TGTGCCAGCAGCTTAAACAGACAAGAGACCCAGTACTTC. Translated, it gives CASSLNRQETQYF.

The chain couples TRBV27 to TRBJ1-4, with no clear D. Trimming removed 4 bases from V and 7 bases from J, with 13 bases in between. Germline-derived CDR1 and CDR2 are MNHEY and SMNVEV (reference sequence). This CDR3 is 14 amino acids long. DNA for the CDR3: TGTGCCAGCAGTTGGAGGGCCCTGGGTGAAAAACTGTTTTTT. Protein product: CASSWRALGEKLFF.

This clone was counted once. The CDR3 DNA reads as TGCAGCGTTGATCTAGCGGGGGAAGAGACCCAGTACTTC. It encodes CSVDLAGEETQYF. The chain joins TRBV29-1 to TRBJ2-5; 10 positions match TRBD2. J gave up 3 bases and V 3 bases, and 1 base lay outside the gene matches. Germline V gene lookup returns CDR1 SQVTM and CDR2 ANQGSEA. The CDR3 totals 13 residues.

The V gene is TRBV7-2, the J gene TRBJ1-1, with D tentatively TRBD1 (5 bases). The CDR3 covers 10 residues. Between the trimmed V and J ends, which lost 6 bases and 6 bases, there was a span of 5 bases. Germline CDR1 reads SGHTA; CDR2 reads FQGNSA. The CDR3 is CASRQAEAFF. The DNA of the CDR3 is TGTGCCAGCAGACAGGCTGAAGCTTTCTTT.

The rearrangement links TRBV6-5 to TRBJ2-4; 10 nucleotides line up with TRBD1. From germline, CDR1 is MNHEY and CDR2 SVGAGI. This CDR3 is built from 16 residues. Trimming cost V 4 bases and J 1 base; bases outside gene matches: 4. The CDR3 DNA reads TGTGCCAGCAGTTCCCGGACAGGGGGGGCCAAAAACATTCAGTACTTC. Protein sequence: CASSSRTGGAKNIQYF.

The CDR3 region is CASSVGVGNTIYF. The CDR3 nucleotides are TGTGCCAGCAGCGTTGGGGTCGGAAACACCATATATTTT. The chain combines TRBV11-2 with TRBJ1-3; D gene ambiguous. Germline assignment: CDR1 SGHAT and CDR2 FQNNGV. There are 13 residues in the CDR3. With 5 bases removed from V and 4 bases from J, the gap between germline ends came to 9 bases.